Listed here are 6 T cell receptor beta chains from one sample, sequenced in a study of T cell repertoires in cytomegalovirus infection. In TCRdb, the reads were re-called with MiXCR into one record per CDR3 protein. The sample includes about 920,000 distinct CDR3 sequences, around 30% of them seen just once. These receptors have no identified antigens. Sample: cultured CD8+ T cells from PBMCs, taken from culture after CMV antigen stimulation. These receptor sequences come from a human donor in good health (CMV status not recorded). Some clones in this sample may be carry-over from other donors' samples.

CDR3 DNA: TGTGCCAGCAGTTTATCGTACAGGCGAACACAAGAGACCCAGTACTTC. Translating gives CASSLSYRRTQETQYF. This rearrangement joins TRBV27 to TRBJ2-5; D possibly corresponds to TRBD1 (5 bases). Between the trimmed V and J ends, which lost 0 bases and 2 bases, there was a span of 13 bases. Looked up from germline, CDR1 is MNHEY and CDR2 is SMNVEV (reference sequence). The CDR3 is 16 residues long.

The CDR3 loop reads CSARDHTGGPGGYTF. CDR3 in DNA: TGCAGTGCTAGAGATCATACAGGGGGCCCCGGTGGCTACACCTTC. This chain joins TRBV20-1 and TRBJ1-2; 9 positions agree with TRBD1. Trimming removed 0 bases from V and 7 bases from J; junction bases left unmatched: 9. Germline CDR1 reads DFQATT; CDR2 reads SNEGSKA (reference sequence). This CDR3 spans 15 amino acids.

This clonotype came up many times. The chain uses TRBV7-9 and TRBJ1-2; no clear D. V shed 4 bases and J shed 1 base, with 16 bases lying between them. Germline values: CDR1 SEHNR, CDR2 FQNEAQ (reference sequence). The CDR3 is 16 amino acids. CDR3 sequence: CASSYGKPSFNYGYTF. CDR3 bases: TGTGCCAGCAGCTATGGGAAACCAAGTTTTAACTATGGCTACACCTTC.

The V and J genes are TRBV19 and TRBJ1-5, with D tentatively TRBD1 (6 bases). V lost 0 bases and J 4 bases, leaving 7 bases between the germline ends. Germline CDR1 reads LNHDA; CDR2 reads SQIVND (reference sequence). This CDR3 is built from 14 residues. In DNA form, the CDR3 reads TGTGCCAGTAGTATAGAAGGGGGGAATCAGCCCCAGCATTTT. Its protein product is CASSIEGGNQPQHF.

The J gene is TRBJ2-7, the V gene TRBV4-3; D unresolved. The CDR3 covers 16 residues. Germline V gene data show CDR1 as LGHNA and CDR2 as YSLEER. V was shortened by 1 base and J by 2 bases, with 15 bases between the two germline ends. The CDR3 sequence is CASSQARQTAAYEQYV. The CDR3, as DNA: TGCGCCAGCAGCCAAGCACGCCAGACGGCGGCCTACGAGCAGTACGTC.

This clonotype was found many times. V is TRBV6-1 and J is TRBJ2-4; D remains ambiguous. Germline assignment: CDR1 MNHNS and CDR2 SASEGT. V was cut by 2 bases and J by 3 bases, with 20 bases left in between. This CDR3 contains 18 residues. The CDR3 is CASSERTRKYIGKNIQYF. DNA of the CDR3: TGTGCCAGCAGTGAACGGACGAGGAAATATATCGGCAAAAACATTCAGTACTTC.